The text below deals with one T cell receptor (beta chain). What it binds is unknown. Germline assignment: CDR1 SEHNR and CDR2 FQNEAQ (reference sequence). The V end was cut by 7 bases, the J end by 2 bases, with 8 bases between. This CDR3 is built from 12 residues. The sample is drawn from a study of T cells after yellow fever vaccination. Study-level information: In the case of low-cell-number fractions, SMART-Seq v4 Ultra Low Input was used for preparation. Points from the study as a whole: Peak timing came faster in the weaker secondary response, day 5 versus 15.

One entry per CDR3 protein results from TCRdb running MiXCR on the 5' RACE reads. The sample gives approximately 150,000 distinct CDR3 sequences, about 6% of which show up once; about 2.7% is in the top ten. This TCR derives from a man aged 18 to 29 who received the YFV17D yellow fever vaccine. V and J are TRBV7-9 and TRBJ1-2; D remains unclear. The sample here was CD4+ T cells sorted from PBMCs, taken on the day of the first yellow fever vaccination. The CDR3 sequence is CASTAVNYGYTF. The DNA for the CDR3 is TGTGCCAGCACCGCGGTGAACTATGGCTACACCTTC.